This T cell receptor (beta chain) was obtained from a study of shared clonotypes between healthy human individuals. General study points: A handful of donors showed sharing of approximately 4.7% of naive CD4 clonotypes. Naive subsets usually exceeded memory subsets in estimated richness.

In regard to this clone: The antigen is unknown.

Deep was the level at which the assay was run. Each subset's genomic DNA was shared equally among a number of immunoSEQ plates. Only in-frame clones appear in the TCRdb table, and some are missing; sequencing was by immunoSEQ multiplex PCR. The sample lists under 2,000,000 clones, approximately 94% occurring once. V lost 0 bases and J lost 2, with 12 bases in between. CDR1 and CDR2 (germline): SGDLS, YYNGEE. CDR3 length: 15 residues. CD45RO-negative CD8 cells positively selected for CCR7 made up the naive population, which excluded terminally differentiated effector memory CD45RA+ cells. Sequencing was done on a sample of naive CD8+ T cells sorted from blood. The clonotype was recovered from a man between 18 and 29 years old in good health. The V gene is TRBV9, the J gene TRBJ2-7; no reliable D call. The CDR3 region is CASSVEAGLPYEQYF. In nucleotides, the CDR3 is TGTGCCAGCAGCGTAGAGGCTGGGCTTCCCTACGAGCAGTACTTC.